The T cell receptor beta chain under discussion was sequenced for a study of T-cell memory formation after mild COVID-19. The CDR3 runs 15 residues. Germline values: CDR1 SGHAT, CDR2 FQNNGV. V lost 6 bases to trimming and J lost 3 bases; unmatched junction nucleotides: 7. TCRdb passed the 5' RACE reads through MiXCR, listing each CDR3 protein once. The table shows around 410,000 distinct CDR3 sequences, with 20% to 30% occurring only once. The V gene is TRBV11-2, the J gene TRBJ2-2, with 7 positions matching TRBD1. The source is an adult woman who had mild COVID-19 (a few samples of this study predate the infection). Cell type and time point are not known. Material for sequencing was PBMCs or a T cell subset sorted from them (not recorded which). The CDR3 DNA follows: TGTGCCAGCAGAGTGTGGCAGGGGGACACCGGGGAGCTGTTTTTT. Its protein is CASRVWQGDTGELFF.